This TCR beta chain was sequenced in a study of blood T cell repertoires in COVID-19. Study summary: Material from acute and convalescent COVID-19 was sourced from the United States, Italy and Spain.

In the authors' methods: Amplifying reference gene primers gave estimates of nucleated cell counts. Profiled with immunoSEQ multiplex PCR; TCRdb holds only in-frame clones, not every one. V and J calls and clone size come straight from that table; D and trimming were deduced from the DNA. Of 270,000 or so clones detected, approximately 91% appear once; the ten largest clones hold 2% to 2.5%. Participant-given clinical history determined each cohort assignment. V gave up 5 bases and J gave up 5 bases, with 12 bases separating them. CDR3 length equals 13 residues. Looked up from germline, CDR1 is SGHAT and CDR2 is FQDESV (reference sequence). Only one count was recorded for this clone.

V usage is TRBV11-1 and J usage is TRBJ2-5; maybe TRBD1 (5 bases). The sample comprised PBMCs or T cells enriched from blood (not recorded which). The receptor's source is a woman aged 40-49 years with acute COVID-19. The CDR3 region has the DNA TGTGCCAGCAGCCATGGGGCGTCGGAGACCCAGTACTTC. It yields the protein CASSHGASETQYF.